Below are 28 T cell receptor beta chains sequenced from a single sample in a study of blood T cell repertoires in COVID-19. The method was immunoSEQ multiplex PCR; TCRdb's version includes in-frame clones alone and lacks a portion of them. The sample shows hundreds of thousands of clones, roughly 83% of them seen only once. The sequenced sample consisted of peripheral blood. These TCRs come from a woman aged 70 to 79 with active or convalescent COVID-19.

The chain is built from TRBV19 and TRBJ1-1; D is ambiguous. Germline V gene data show CDR1 as LNHDA and CDR2 as SQIVND (reference sequence). The V and J ends lost 6 bases and 1 base respectively, with 9 bases between them. This CDR3 has 13 amino acids. CDR3 residues: CASSQTPNTEAFF. In DNA, the CDR3 is TGTGCCAGTAGCCAAACTCCGAACACTGAAGCTTTCTTT.

The rearrangement uses TRBV18 and TRBJ2-1, with 7 bases fitting TRBD1. The length of the CDR3 is 16 residues. Losses at the gene ends were 0 bases for V and 5 bases for J; bases not matched to a gene: 7. Germline V CDR1 and CDR2: KGHSH, LQKENI. Written as DNA, the CDR3 is TGTGCCAGCTCACCACCCGCGCCAGGGGGAAACAATGAGCAGTTCTTC. Translation gives CASSPPAPGGNNEQFF.

The J gene is TRBJ1-2, the V gene TRBV5-1; 7 bases match TRBD1. This CDR3 has 14 amino acids. Germline-derived CDR1 and CDR2 are SGHRS and YFSETQ. J was trimmed by 8 bases and V by 5 bases; bases with no gene match: 12. The CDR3 DNA follows: TGCGCCAGCAGATCCAGGACAGGCGGAGACGGCTACACCTTC. The encoded protein is CASRSRTGGDGYTF. Filled out from reference TRBV5-1 and TRBJ1-2, the complete variable domain reads KAGVTQTPRYLIKTRGQQVTLSCSPISGHRSVSWYQQTPGQGLQFLFEYFSETQRNKGNFPGRFSGRQFSNSRSEMNVSTLELGDSALYLCASRSRTGGDGYTFGSGTRLTVV.

The chain uses TRBV7-9 and TRBJ2-3; 10 nucleotides line up with TRBD2. J gave up 1 base and V 5 bases, and 6 bases lay outside the gene matches. CDR3 length: 16 amino acids. The germline V gene has CDR1 SEHNR and CDR2 FQNEAQ (reference sequence). CDR3 sequence reads: CASSPKGLAGTDTQYF. The CDR3 DNA reads as TGTGCCAGCAGCCCGAAAGGACTAGCGGGCACAGATACGCAGTATTTT.

The chain carries TRBV6-1 and TRBJ2-2, with 8 positions matching TRBD1. V dropped 1 base and J dropped 4; count of bases not matched to a gene: 2. The germline gives CDR1 MNHNS, CDR2 SASEGT. This CDR3 has 15 residues. The CDR3 region has the DNA TGTGCCAGCAGTGAAGGGACAGGGTTCACCGGGGAGCTGTTTTTT. This translates into CASSEGTGFTGELFF.

This clone was recorded only once. The chain couples TRBV28 to TRBJ2-7; 7 bases map to TRBD1. This CDR3 contains 14 residues. The junction had 6 bases not matched to a gene; V was cut back by 3 bases and J by 4 bases. Looked up from germline, CDR1 is MDHEN and CDR2 is SYDVKM. DNA of the CDR3: TGTGCCAGCAGTTTCGAGGGGGCGCGGTACGAGCAGTACTTC. It specifies CASSFEGARYEQYF. Filled out from reference TRBV28 and TRBJ2-7, the complete variable domain reads DVKVTQSSRYLVKRTGEKVFLECVQDMDHENMFWYRQDPGLGLRLIYFSYDVKMKEKGDIPEGYSVSREKKERFSLILESASTNQTSMYLCASSFEGARYEQYFGPGTRLTVT.

The chain recombines TRBV3-1 (or the pseudogene TRBV3-2) with TRBJ1-1; D is unresolved. In germline, CDR1 is LGHDT, CDR2 YNNKEL (reference sequence). This CDR3 is 12 amino acids long. Trimming shortened V by 11 bases and J by 0 bases, and 10 bases separated the two germline ends. In DNA form, the CDR3 reads TGTGCCGCAGGCAGTATGAACACTGAAGCTTTCTTT. It yields the protein CAAGSMNTEAFF.

This chain links TRBV19 with TRBJ1-4; D not certain. The CDR3 contains 15 residues. Germline CDR1 reads LNHDA; CDR2 reads SQIVND (reference sequence). The germline V and J ends were trimmed by 7 bases and 4 bases, with 16 bases remaining between them. DNA for the CDR3: TGTGCCAGTATCAATGGGAGGGCCTATAATGAAAAACTGTTTTTT. It codes for CASINGRAYNEKLFF. Combining the CDR3 with reference TRBV19 and TRBJ1-4 gives the whole variable domain DGGITQSPKYLFRKEGQNVTLSCEQNLNHDAMYWYRQDPGQGLRLIYYSQIVNDFQKGDIAEGYSVSREKKESFPLTVTSAQKNPTAFYLCASINGRAYNEKLFFGSGTQLSVL.

J is TRBJ1-2 and V is TRBV5-6, with D hard to call. The CDR3 contains 13 residues. Trimming pared 4 bases from V and 8 bases from J, leaving 15 bases between. In germline, CDR1 is SGHDT, CDR2 YYEEEE. The CDR3 bases are TGTGCCAGCAGCCCCTCCTACAGTGCGGGCTACACCTTC. Translated, it gives CASSPSYSAGYTF. Full variable domain (missing parts from reference TRBV5-6 and TRBJ1-2): DAGVTQSPTHLIKTRGQQVTLRCSPKSGHDTVSWYQQALGQGPQFIFQYYEEEERQRGNFPDRFSGHQFPNYSSELNVNALLLGDSALYLCASSPSYSAGYTFGSGTRLTVV.

The J gene is TRBJ2-5, the V gene TRBV16; a possible D gene is TRBD2 (5 bases). Trimming took off 0 bases at V and 5 bases at J, with 10 bases between the two ends. The CDR3 spans 14 residues. The V gene's germline CDR1 is KGHSY and CDR2 FQNENV. The CDR3 DNA reads TGTGCCAGCAGCCAATCGAGAGGGTCCGAGACCCAGTACTTC. Translated, it gives CASSQSRGSETQYF.

The V gene is TRBV3-1 (or the pseudogene TRBV3-2), the J gene TRBJ1-2; 7 positions match TRBD1. The CDR3 has 14 residues. J gave up 7 bases and V 4 bases, and 9 bases lay outside the gene matches. The germline V gene has CDR1 LGHDT and CDR2 YNNKEL (reference sequence). DNA of the CDR3: TGTGCCAGCAGCCCTTCAGGGGGGTCGGGTGGCTACACCTTC. It specifies CASSPSGGSGGYTF.

This clone turned up a few times. V usage is TRBV20-1 and J usage is TRBJ2-5; 11 bases align to TRBD2. Germline V CDR1 and CDR2: DFQATT, SNEGSKA (reference sequence). Germline trimming cut 3 bases from V and 4 bases from J; bases unmatched to any gene: 4. This CDR3 has 14 amino acids. CDR3: CSASSTSGRETQYF. The CDR3 nucleotides are TGCAGTGCTAGTTCAACTAGCGGGAGAGAGACCCAGTACTTC.

This clone was recorded only once. V is TRBV5-4 and J is TRBJ2-5; TRBD2 matches at 11 bases. CDR1 SGHNT and CDR2 YYREEE come from the germline V gene (reference sequence). The CDR3 length is 14 residues. V gave up 5 bases and J gave up 9 bases; unmatched junction bases: 9. The CDR3, as DNA: TGTGCCAGCAGGTCCGGGACTAGCGGCCTTTCCCAGTACTTC. This translates into CASRSGTSGLSQYF.

The rearrangement joins TRBV15 to TRBJ2-5; D might be TRBD1 (5 bases). The CDR3 is 14 residues long. V was trimmed by 5 bases and J by 0 bases, leaving 10 bases between them. Germline CDR1 reads LNHNV; CDR2 reads YYDKDF (reference sequence). The CDR3 DNA reads as TGTGCCACCAGCTTCAGGGCGAACCAAGAGACCCAGTACTTC. This sequence encodes CATSFRANQETQYF.

The genes are TRBV2 and TRBJ1-5; 9 bases line up with TRBD1. The CDR3 consists of 15 residues. Trimming took 7 bases from V and 5 from J; bases not matched to a gene: 9. Germline-derived CDR1 and CDR2 are SNHLY and FYNNEI. The DNA for the CDR3 is TGTGCCAGCACCCGACAGGGGGGACGAGATCAGCCCCAGCATTTT. It encodes CASTRQGGRDQPQHF.

This sequence joins TRBV28 and TRBJ1-3; possible D gene TRBD1, 5 bases. V was pared by 6 bases and J by 2 bases, with 14 bases between. Germline assignment: CDR1 MDHEN and CDR2 SYDVKM. The length of the CDR3 is 15 residues. CDR3 in DNA: TGTGCCAGCAGCCTCGGGGGGGAGGCTGGAAACACCATATATTTT. Protein: CASSLGGEAGNTIYF.

The rearrangement uses TRBV11-2 and TRBJ1-6; tentatively, D is TRBD1 (5 bases). Germline CDR1 and CDR2: SGHAT and FQNNGV. V was clipped by 8 bases and J by 8 bases, with 13 bases between them. The CDR3 loop spans 13 amino acids. The CDR3 coding sequence is TGTGCCAGCGGACCACAAGGGGATTCACCCCTCCACTTT. It codes for CASGPQGDSPLHF.

The gene calls are TRBV28 and TRBJ2-1; D may be TRBD1 (6 bases). The CDR3 runs to 17 residues. Trimming removed 4 bases from V and 4 bases from J, with 20 bases in between. Germline V gene lookup returns CDR1 MDHEN and CDR2 SYDVKM. CDR3 nucleotide sequence: TGTGCCAGCAGTTCTATAGGAACCGGGACATTTTACAATGAGCAGTTCTTC. It yields the protein CASSSIGTGTFYNEQFF.

This chain connects TRBV7-9 to TRBJ1-2; 7 nucleotides agree with TRBD1. V dropped 4 bases and J dropped 1; count of bases not matched to a gene: 9. CDR1 and CDR2 from the germline V gene are SEHNR and FQNEAQ (reference sequence). The CDR3 extends over 16 amino acids. This chain's CDR3 is CASSSPSDRFNYGYTF. The CDR3 DNA follows: TGTGCCAGCAGCTCCCCATCGGACAGGTTTAACTATGGCTACACCTTC. The full variable domain, completed using reference TRBV7-9 and TRBJ1-2, is DTGVSQNPRHKITKRGQNVTFRCDPISEHNRLYWYRQTLGQGPEFLTYFQNEAQLEKSRLLSDRFSAERPKGSFSTLEIQRTEQGDSAMYLCASSSPSDRFNYGYTFGSGTRLTVV.

The genes are TRBV2 and TRBJ1-1; D unclear. The CDR3 is made up of 14 amino acids. Germline V CDR1 and CDR2: SNHLY, FYNNEI. Trimming stripped 6 bases from V and 3 bases from J, with 14 bases between. CDR3 DNA: TGTGCCAGCAGAGGGAGCCTTCCGGACACTGAAGCTTTCTTT. Translating gives CASRGSLPDTEAFF.

CDR3 protein: CASSWRTGEAFF. The CDR3 bases are TGTGCCAGCAGTTGGAGGACCGGCGAAGCTTTCTTT. This rearrangement joins TRBV12-3 or TRBV12-4 to TRBJ1-1; D gene uncertain. This CDR3 contains 12 residues. Deletions cut 4 bases from V and 8 bases from J, with 11 bases between.

The chain recombines TRBV12-3 or TRBV12-4 with TRBJ1-1; the D gene is possibly TRBD1 (5 bases). V lost 7 bases and J 5 bases, leaving 8 bases between the germline ends. CDR3 size: 11 residues. CDR3 DNA: TGTGCCAGCACAAGACAGACTGAAGCTTTCTTT. This gives the protein CASTRQTEAFF.

V gene TRBV20-1 combines with J gene TRBJ2-3, with 11 bases lining up with TRBD1. With V trimmed by 3 bases and J by 5 bases, 13 bases remained unmatched. Germline V lookup: CDR1 DFQATT, CDR2 SNEGSKA (reference sequence). This CDR3 contains 17 residues. The CDR3 bases are TGCAGTGCTAGTGATAGGGTGCTGGGACAGGGGGGAGATACGCAGTATTTT. Encoded protein: CSASDRVLGQGGDTQYF.

The chain has TRBV28 and TRBJ2-3; TRBD2 agrees at 11 bases. The V and J ends lost 6 bases and 4 bases, in that order; junction bases with no gene match: 9. Germline loops: CDR1 MDHEN, CDR2 SYDVKM. This CDR3 contains 16 residues. In nucleotides, the CDR3 is TGTGCCAGCAGACCTCCCCTAGCGGGAGGCGCAGATACGCAGTATTTT. Amino acids: CASRPPLAGGADTQYF.

The CDR3 loop is CASSLPGGRENIQYF. In DNA form, the CDR3 reads TGTGCCAGCAGCCTACCAGGGGGTCGGGAAAACATTCAGTACTTC. This chain connects TRBV7-9 to TRBJ2-4; 7 bases match TRBD1. CDR1 is SEHNR and CDR2 is FQNEAQ in the germline V gene (reference sequence). V dropped 5 bases and J dropped 5; count of bases not matched to a gene: 9. The CDR3 extends over 15 amino acids.

V gene TRBV6-5 combines with J gene TRBJ1-2; D gene uncertain. V lost 0 bases and J 7 bases, leaving 12 bases between the germline ends. The CDR3 covers 14 residues. The germline gives CDR1 MNHEY, CDR2 SVGAGI. The CDR3 nucleotides are TGTGCCAGCAGTTACTCGGGGAGCCGGGTTGGCTACACCTTC. Encoded protein: CASSYSGSRVGYTF.

This clone occurred once. The genes are TRBV18 and TRBJ1-3; no clear D gene. Germline V gives CDR1 KGHSH, CDR2 LQKENI. V was shortened by 9 bases and J by 7 bases, with 19 bases between the two germline ends. The CDR3 covers 14 residues. CDR3: CASSTPRGMNTIYF. CDR3 nucleotides: TGTGCCAGTTCGACCCCACGAGGGATGAACACCATATATTTT.

V and J are TRBV28 and TRBJ1-2; D gene unclear. Per the germline V gene, CDR1 is MDHEN and CDR2 is SYDVKM. V was clipped by 4 bases and J by 1 base, with 22 bases between them. The CDR3 is 18 residues long. This CDR3 is CASSSSGEGGILNYGYTF. In DNA form, the CDR3 reads TGTGCCAGCAGTTCCTCCGGGGAGGGAGGGATCCTTAACTATGGCTACACCTTC.